The 18 T cell receptor beta chains presented below share a single source sample, sequenced in a study of control samples from healthy donors and cancer patients. Sequenced by immunoSEQ multiplex PCR; TCRdb stores in-frame clones only, minus some. The sample holds 390,000 or so clones, 80% to 95% seen once. The source material was PBMCs. These receptors were taken from a man aged 40-50 years with head and neck cancer.

This chain uses TRBV7-9 with TRBJ1-4; no definite D call. CDR3 size: 15 residues. CDR1 SEHNR and CDR2 FQNEAQ come from the germline V gene (reference sequence). The ends were cut back, 6 bases at V and 0 bases at J, with 11 bases in the middle. The CDR3 loop reads CASRQAPATNEKLFF. The CDR3 coding sequence is TGTGCCAGCAGGCAGGCACCGGCAACTAATGAAAAACTGTTTTTT.

The genes are TRBV10-1 and TRBJ2-3; TRBD1 matches 7 bases. The V segment lost 0 bases and the J segment 4 bases; nucleotides outside the gene matches: 7. In germline, CDR1 is WNHNN, CDR2 SYGVQD (reference sequence). The CDR3 is 16 residues long. CDR3 in amino acids: CASSESIGTVPDTQYF. DNA of the CDR3: TGCGCCAGCAGTGAGTCAATAGGGACAGTTCCAGATACGCAGTATTTT.

The chain employs TRBV9 and TRBJ2-7; D perhaps matches TRBD2 (7 bases). Germline V lookup: CDR1 SGDLS, CDR2 YYNGEE. Trimming removed 4 bases at V and 4 bases at J, with 15 bases between. The CDR3 has 14 residues. CDR3 sequence (DNA): TGTGCCAGCAGCCCCCCGGGGGGCGGGTACGAGCAGTACTTC. It yields the protein CASSPPGGGYEQYF.

A note on this clone: This CDR3 is also generated by other DNA sequences in the sample. The chain couples TRBV27 to TRBJ2-3, with TRBD2 matching over 9 bases. CDR1 is MNHEY and CDR2 is SMNVEV in the germline V gene (reference sequence). The CDR3 length is 17 residues. J gave up 7 bases and V 2 bases, and 13 bases lay outside the gene matches. CDR3 coding DNA: TGTGCCAGCAGTTTACCCCCTGGGCGGGGGGGCGCGTATACGCAGTATTTT. This gives the protein CASSLPPGRGGAYTQYF.

The gene calls are TRBV7-9 and TRBJ2-1; 11 nucleotides agree with TRBD2. V lost 4 bases and J lost 4; bases outside the gene matches: 9. Germline V gene lookup returns CDR1 SEHNR and CDR2 FQNEAQ (reference sequence). CDR3 length: 17 amino acids. In nucleotides, the CDR3 is TGTGCCAGCAGCTCCCACCATGGGACTAGCGGATACAATGAGCAGTTCTTC. Protein sequence: CASSSHHGTSGYNEQFF.

The genes are TRBV27 and TRBJ2-5, with D perhaps TRBD1 (6 bases). Trimming cost V 3 bases and J 5 bases, with 10 bases left between them. This CDR3 region has 13 residues. From germline, CDR1 is MNHEY and CDR2 SMNVEV (reference sequence). The CDR3 sequence is CASSFGQLETQYF. The CDR3 DNA reads TGTGCCAGCAGTTTTGGACAGTTGGAGACCCAGTACTTC.

This clone was recorded only once. V is TRBV2 and J is TRBJ1-1; D remains unclear. The germline CDR1 and CDR2 sequences are SNHLY and FYNNEI. This CDR3 spans 14 amino acids. The V end lost 4 bases, the J end lost 3 bases, and 12 bases lay between the germline ends. CDR3 protein: CASSAMGRDTEAFF. The CDR3 nucleotides are TGTGCCAGCAGTGCGATGGGGAGGGACACTGAAGCTTTCTTT.

The CDR3 DNA reads as TGTGCCAGTAGTGTGGGACACAGCAACTATGGCTACACCTTC. Amino acids: CASSVGHSNYGYTF. The chain couples TRBV19 to TRBJ1-2; the D gene is possibly TRBD1 (6 bases). V was shortened by 5 bases and J by 2 bases, with 12 bases between the two germline ends. The germline gives CDR1 LNHDA, CDR2 SQIVND (reference sequence). This CDR3 has 14 amino acids.

The J gene is TRBJ2-4, the V gene TRBV5-3, with TRBD1 as a possible D gene (6 bases). TRBV5-3 is known as an ORF, though its function is uncertain. The CDR3 is 16 amino acids. V lost 7 bases and J lost 3, with 20 bases in between. The CDR3 region is CARGQMMGAGKNIQYF. CDR3 nucleotides: TGTGCCAGAGGACAGATGATGGGCGCTGGCAAAAACATTCAGTACTTC.

The rearrangement links TRBV7-9 to TRBJ2-3; D gene uncertain. Per the germline V gene, CDR1 is SEHNR and CDR2 is FQNEAQ (reference sequence). The V and J ends lost 6 bases and 4 bases respectively, with 20 bases between them. The CDR3 totals 16 residues. The CDR3 loop reads CASSYPGPGVPDTQYF. CDR3 bases: TGTGCCAGCAGTTATCCCGGGCCTGGGGTCCCAGATACGCAGTATTTT.

The sample holds a few counts of this clone. V usage is TRBV15 and J usage is TRBJ1-1; D is unclear. CDR1 and CDR2 from the germline V gene are LNHNV and YYDKDF (reference sequence). The CDR3 totals 13 residues. Trimming stripped 5 bases from V and 3 bases from J, with 10 bases between. CDR3 DNA sequence: TGTGCCACCAGCCCCCGAGTCGACACTGAAGCTTTCTTT. This gives the protein CATSPRVDTEAFF.

The chain carries TRBV18 and TRBJ2-7; perhaps TRBD2 as D (5 bases). Germline V CDR1 and CDR2: KGHSH, LQKENI. V dropped 4 bases and J dropped 5 bases, with 18 bases sitting between them. The CDR3 has 15 residues. The CDR3 region is CASSQGLSGGHEQYF. The DNA of the CDR3 is TGTGCCAGCTCACAAGGACTGTCGGGCGGCCACGAGCAGTACTTC. The complete variable domain, with remaining parts taken from reference TRBV18 and TRBJ2-7, reads NAGVMQNPRHLVRRRGQEARLRCSPMKGHSHVYWYRQLPEEGLKFMVYLQKENIIDESGMPKERFSAEFPKEGPSILRIQQVVRGDSAAYFCASSQGLSGGHEQYFGPGTRLTVT.

A note on this clone: The same CDR3 also results from other DNA sequences found in this sample. The rearrangement uses TRBV18 and TRBJ2-2; maybe TRBD1 (6 bases). Per the germline V gene, CDR1 is KGHSH and CDR2 is LQKENI. Trimming took 1 base from V and 6 from J, leaving 6 bases between them. The CDR3 covers 13 residues. The CDR3 loop is CASSPQGAGELFF. CDR3 sequence (DNA): TGTGCCAGCTCACCACAGGGGGCCGGGGAGCTGTTTTTT.

V is TRBV10-3 and J is TRBJ2-5, with 12 positions matching TRBD2. This CDR3 is built from 16 residues. V trimming: 4 bases; J trimming: 2 bases; junction bases outside the gene matches: 5. Germline CDR1 reads ENHRY; CDR2 reads SYGVKD. The DNA of the CDR3 is TGTGCCATCAGTGGCCGGACTAGCGGGGATCAAGAGACCCAGTACTTC. Translation: CAISGRTSGDQETQYF.

Only one count was recorded for this clone. The V gene is TRBV28, the J gene TRBJ1-2, with a possible D match to TRBD1 (6 bases). Trimming pared 5 bases from V and 8 bases from J, leaving 21 bases between. CDR1 is MDHEN and CDR2 is SYDVKM in the germline V gene. The CDR3 is 15 residues long. CDR3 residues: CASSLPQGGPIGYTF. CDR3 bases: TGTGCCAGCAGTCTACCACAAGGGGGACCCATAGGCTACACCTTC.

The rearrangement uses TRBV7-2 and TRBJ2-7; no definite D call. The CDR3 length is 12 residues. Trimming shortened V by 8 bases and J by 6 bases, and 14 bases separated the two germline ends. The germline V gene encodes CDR1 SGHTA and CDR2 FQGNSA. The CDR3 DNA sequence: TGTGCCAGCCACACAAACCGCGGCGAGCAGTACTTC. Translation gives CASHTNRGEQYF.

Concerning this clone itself: The sample carries other DNA sequences with the same CDR3. The chain combines TRBV5-1 with TRBJ1-1, with D uncertain. With 0 bases removed from V and 0 bases from J, the gap between germline ends came to 6 bases. The CDR3 covers 14 residues. Germline values: CDR1 SGHRS, CDR2 YFSETQ. CDR3 amino acids: CASSLGGLNTEAFF. The CDR3 nucleotides are TGCGCCAGCAGCTTGGGAGGGTTGAACACTGAAGCTTTCTTT.

The chain couples TRBV28 to TRBJ2-2; 10 nucleotides line up with TRBD2. CDR1 is MDHEN, CDR2 SYDVKM, per germline. The CDR3 covers 17 residues. Trimming at V came to 2 bases and at J to 0 bases, leaving 3 bases not matched to a gene. In DNA form, the CDR3 reads TGTGCCAGCAGTTTACAAGGACTAGCGGCGAACACCGGGGAGCTGTTTTTT. Translating it yields CASSLQGLAANTGELFF.